This TCR beta chain was observed in a study of cytomegalovirus exposure and HLA in healthy donors. For the study at large: In a previous analysis, 110 million or so unique TCR beta sequences were found from approximately 180 million T cells. Points from the study as a whole: Per a prior analysis, the majority of TCR beta V segments were productive roughly 90% or roughly 30% of the time.

In regard to this clone: What it recognizes is unknown.

PCR used 60 Vbeta primers and 13 Jbeta primers. Libraries were prepared by immunoSEQ multiplex PCR; TCRdb keeps only in-frame clonotypes and omits some of them. This table has 170,000 or so clones, roughly 82% appearing once. V gave up 1 base and J gave up 2 bases, with 10 bases separating them. There are 15 residues in the CDR3. Germline V gene lookup returns CDR1 MNHNS and CDR2 SASEGT. Donors counted as nominally healthy when sampled, yet unrecorded immune exposures were likely. V gene TRBV6-1 combines with J gene TRBJ2-3; D is uncertain. Input material: PBMCs. The TCR comes from a man in his forties or fifties in good health and CMV-seropositive. The CDR3 DNA reads TGTGCCAGCAGTGAAGGCTCGTCTATCACAGATACGCAGTATTTT. Translating gives CASSEGSSITDTQYF.